This TCR beta chain was captured by sequencing in a study of human T cells and chemical hapten exposure. Study as a whole: DPC at 0.01% went onto the upper back in patch tests, read at 6 days. General observations from the study: TCRs exceeding a frequency of 1 in 1000 stayed unchanged under DPC sensitization. Significantly more large CDR3 similarity clusters were formed by expanded TCRs than by controls.

Indicated time point: patch test 1, 2 weeks after DPC sensitization. Indicated treatment: therapeutic diphenylcyclopropenone sensitization with weekly scalp DPC. Prior to application of each patch test, blood was drawn. The CDR3 has 15 amino acids. Trimming removed 6 bases from V and 0 bases from J; junction bases left unmatched: 9. Germline V gene data show CDR1 as DFQATT and CDR2 as SNEGSKA (reference sequence). TCRdb ran MiXCR on the RACE reads and lists one entry per CDR3 protein. Here the sample spans 85,000 to 100,000 distinct CDR3 sequences, roughly 12% being singletons. This clonotype has at least ten counts. Its antigen is not identified.

This material consisted of whole blood, taken in connection with sensitization to the hapten diphenylcyclopropenone (DPC). This TCR was recovered from a woman aged 40 to 49 with alopecia areata. Some clones in this sample may be carry-over from other donors' samples. The V call is TRBV20-1, the J call TRBJ1-1, with 8 bases matching TRBD1. For the CDR3, the DNA is TGCAGTGCGAGCACAGGGGGTGCTATGAACACTGAAGCTTTCTTT. It translates to CSASTGGAMNTEAFF.